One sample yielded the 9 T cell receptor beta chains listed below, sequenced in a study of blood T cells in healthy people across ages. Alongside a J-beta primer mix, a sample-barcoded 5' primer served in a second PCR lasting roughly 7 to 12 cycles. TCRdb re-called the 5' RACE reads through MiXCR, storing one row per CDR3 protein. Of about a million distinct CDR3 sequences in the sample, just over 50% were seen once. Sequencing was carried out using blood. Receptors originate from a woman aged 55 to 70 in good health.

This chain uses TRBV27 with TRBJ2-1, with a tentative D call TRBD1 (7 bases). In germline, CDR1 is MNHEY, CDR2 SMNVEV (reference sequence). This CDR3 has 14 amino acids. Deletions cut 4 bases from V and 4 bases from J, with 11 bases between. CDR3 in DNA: TGTGCCAGCAGTTCGACAGGGAGGTACAATGAGCAGTTCTTC. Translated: CASSSTGRYNEQFF.

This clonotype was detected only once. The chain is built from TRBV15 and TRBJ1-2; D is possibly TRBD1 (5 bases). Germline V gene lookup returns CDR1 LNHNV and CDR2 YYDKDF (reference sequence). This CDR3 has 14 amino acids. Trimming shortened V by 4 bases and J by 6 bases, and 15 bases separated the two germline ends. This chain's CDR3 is CATSIPGTEHGYTF. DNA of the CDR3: TGTGCCACCAGCATCCCCGGGACGGAACATGGCTACACCTTC.

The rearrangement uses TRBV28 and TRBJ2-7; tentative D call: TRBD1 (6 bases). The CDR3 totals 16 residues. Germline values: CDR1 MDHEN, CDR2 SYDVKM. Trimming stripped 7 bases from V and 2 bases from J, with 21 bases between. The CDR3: CASIQYRDTFAYEQYF. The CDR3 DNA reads TGTGCCAGCATTCAATACCGGGACACCTTCGCCTACGAGCAGTACTTC.

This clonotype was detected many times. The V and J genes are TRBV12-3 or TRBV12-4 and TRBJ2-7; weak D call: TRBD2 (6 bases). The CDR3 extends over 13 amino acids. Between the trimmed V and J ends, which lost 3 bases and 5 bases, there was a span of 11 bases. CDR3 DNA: TGTGCCAGCAGTTTGGCGGGGTTCCACGAGCAGTACTTC. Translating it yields CASSLAGFHEQYF.

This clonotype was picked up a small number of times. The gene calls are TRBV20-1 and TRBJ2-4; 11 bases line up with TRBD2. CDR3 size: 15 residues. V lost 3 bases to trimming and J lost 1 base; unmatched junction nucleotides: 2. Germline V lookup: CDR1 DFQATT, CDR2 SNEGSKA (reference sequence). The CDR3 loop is CSASSGRVAKNIQYF. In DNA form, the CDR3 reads TGCAGTGCTAGTAGCGGGAGGGTGGCCAAAAACATTCAGTACTTC.

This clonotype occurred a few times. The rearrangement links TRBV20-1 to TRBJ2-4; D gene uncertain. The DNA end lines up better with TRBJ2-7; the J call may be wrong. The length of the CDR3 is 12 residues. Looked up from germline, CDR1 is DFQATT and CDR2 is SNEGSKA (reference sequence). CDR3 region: CSASLRQYEQYF. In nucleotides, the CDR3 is TGCAGTGCTAGTTTGAGGCAATACGAGCAGTACTTC.

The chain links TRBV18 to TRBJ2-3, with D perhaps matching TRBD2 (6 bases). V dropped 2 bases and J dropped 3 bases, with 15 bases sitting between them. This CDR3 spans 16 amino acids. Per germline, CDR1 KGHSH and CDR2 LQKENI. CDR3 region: CASSPNPSAHTDTQYF. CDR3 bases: TGTGCCAGCTCACCAAATCCTAGCGCCCATACAGATACGCAGTATTTT.

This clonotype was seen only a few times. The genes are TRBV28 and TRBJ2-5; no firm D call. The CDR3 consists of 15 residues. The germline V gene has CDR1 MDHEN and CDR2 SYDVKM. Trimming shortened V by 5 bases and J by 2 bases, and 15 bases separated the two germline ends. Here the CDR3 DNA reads TGTGCCAGCAGTCCCGGTGGGCGGAAGCAAGAGACCCAGTACTTC. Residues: CASSPGGRKQETQYF. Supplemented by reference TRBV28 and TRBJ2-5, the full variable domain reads DVKVTQSSRYLVKRTGEKVFLECVQDMDHENMFWYRQDPGLGLRLIYFSYDVKMKEKGDIPEGYSVSREKKERFSLILESASTNQTSMYLCASSPGGRKQETQYFGPGTRLLVL.

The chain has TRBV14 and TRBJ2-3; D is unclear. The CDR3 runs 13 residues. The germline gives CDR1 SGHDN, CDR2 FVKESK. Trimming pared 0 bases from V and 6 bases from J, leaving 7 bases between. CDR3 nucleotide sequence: TGTGCCAGCAGCCAAGAATTTCGGGATACGCAGTATTTT. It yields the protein CASSQEFRDTQYF. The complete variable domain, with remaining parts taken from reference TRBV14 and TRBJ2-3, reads EAGVTQFPSHSVIEKGQTVTLRCDPISGHDNLYWYRRVMGKEIKFLLHFVKESKQDESGMPNNRFLAERTGGTYSTLKVQPAELEDSGVYFCASSQEFRDTQYFGPGTRLTVL.